Listed here are 12 T cell receptor beta chains from one sample, sequenced in a study of T-cell memory formation after mild COVID-19. TCRdb reanalysed the 5' RACE reads using MiXCR and keeps one entry per CDR3 protein. Here the sample spans about 340,000 distinct CDR3 sequences, about an eighth being singletons. Sequenced sample: PBMCs or a T cell subset sorted from them (not recorded which). These receptors originate from a man aged 18 to 29 who had mild COVID-19 (a few samples of this study predate the infection). Cell type and time point are not known.

This clonotype was seen a handful of times. The chain is built from TRBV7-9 and TRBJ2-5; 9 bases are shared with TRBD2. The CDR3 covers 16 residues. After removal of 0 bases from V and 1 base from J, the junction contained 3 bases not matched to a gene. The germline V gene encodes CDR1 SEHNR and CDR2 FQNEAQ (reference sequence). This CDR3 is CASSLARRGGQETQYF. In nucleotides, the CDR3 is TGTGCCAGCAGCTTAGCGCGGCGGGGGGGCCAAGAGACCCAGTACTTC. The complete variable domain, with remaining parts taken from reference TRBV7-9 and TRBJ2-5, reads DTGVSQNPRHKITKRGQNVTFRCDPISEHNRLYWYRQTLGQGPEFLTYFQNEAQLEKSRLLSDRFSAERPKGSFSTLEIQRTEQGDSAMYLCASSLARRGGQETQYFGPGTRLLVL.

The chain uses TRBV19 and TRBJ1-2, with 8 bases matching TRBD1. The CDR3 consists of 14 residues. With V trimmed by 5 bases and J by 6 bases, 8 bases remained unmatched. Germline V gene data show CDR1 as LNHDA and CDR2 as SQIVND (reference sequence). CDR3 residues: CASSAPRGHHGYTF. CDR3 bases: TGTGCCAGTAGTGCACCCAGGGGGCACCATGGCTACACCTTC.

The gene calls are TRBV20-1 and TRBJ2-1; D is ambiguous. The CDR3 is 12 residues long. Trimming took 6 bases from V and 6 from J, leaving 12 bases between them. CDR1 and CDR2 from the germline V gene are DFQATT and SNEGSKA (reference sequence). CDR3 DNA: TGCAGTGCGGAAGAACAGATCAATGAGCAGTTCTTC. Translating it yields CSAEEQINEQFF.

This clonotype has a handful of counts. This rearrangement joins TRBV11-3 to TRBJ2-1; 7 nucleotides match TRBD1. V trimming: 5 bases; J trimming: 7 bases; junction bases outside the gene matches: 8. This CDR3 spans 14 amino acids. CDR1 SGHNT and CDR2 YENEEA come from the germline V gene. CDR3 nucleotides: TGTGCCAGCAGCAGGGGGCGATGGGGTAATGAGCAGTTCTTC. Protein sequence: CASSRGRWGNEQFF.

The chain employs TRBV6-2 or TRBV6-3 and TRBJ2-2, with 8 nucleotides matching TRBD2. Germline assignment: CDR1 MNHEY and CDR2 SVGEGT. The CDR3 consists of 17 residues. Trimming took 0 bases from V and 6 from J; bases not matched to a gene: 9. The CDR3 region is CASSYSIQRGLSGELFF. CDR3 DNA: TGTGCCAGCAGTTACTCGATCCAGCGGGGGCTCTCCGGGGAGCTGTTTTTT.

This clonotype was counted a few times. The J gene is TRBJ2-3, the V gene TRBV2; TRBD1 or TRBD2 may be the D gene (5 bases each). CDR1 is SNHLY, CDR2 FYNNEI, per germline. Between the trimmed V and J ends, which lost 7 bases and 0 bases, there was a span of 14 bases. CDR3 size: 15 residues. The CDR3 coding sequence is TGTGCCAGCAATGGTTGGGGGTCTAGCACAGATACGCAGTATTTT. Residues: CASNGWGSSTDTQYF.

Concerning this clonotype: Given the absence of the conserved phenylalanine or tryptophan at the CDR3 end, a read error is likely. DNA for the CDR3: TGCAGTGCTGCAAAAAACATTCAGTACGTC. Encoded protein: CSAAKNIQYV. This chain joins TRBV20-1 and TRBJ2-4; no definite D call. V gave up 5 bases and J gave up 4 bases, with 3 bases separating them. Germline V gives CDR1 DFQATT, CDR2 SNEGSKA (reference sequence). CDR3 length: 10 amino acids.

Many counts were recorded for this clonotype. The V call is TRBV7-2, the J call TRBJ1-1; TRBD1 matches at 7 bases. The J segment lost 2 bases and the V segment lost 3 bases, leaving 6 bases of the junction unmatched. Germline V CDR1 and CDR2: SGHTA, FQGNSA. The CDR3 consists of 15 residues. CDR3 loop: CASSFTGTVNTEAFF. The DNA for the CDR3 is TGTGCCAGCAGCTTTACCGGGACAGTCAACACTGAAGCTTTCTTT. Looking up the rest from reference TRBV7-2 and TRBJ1-1 gives the full variable domain: GAGVSQSPSNKVTEKGKDVELRCDPISGHTALYWYRQSLGQGLEFLIYFQGNSAPDKSGLPSDRFSAERTGGSVSTLTIQRTQQEDSAVYLCASSFTGTVNTEAFFGQGTRLTVV.

The chain joins TRBV24-1 to TRBJ2-3; no clear D. The CDR3 runs 15 residues. V dropped 5 bases and J dropped 0 bases, with 11 bases sitting between them. The V gene's germline CDR1 is KGHDR and CDR2 SFDVKD. The CDR3 DNA reads as TGTGCCACCAGTGCGGAGAGTTCTAGCACAGATACGCAGTATTTT. Translation gives CATSAESSSTDTQYF.

This clonotype was recorded a few times. The chain couples TRBV18 to TRBJ2-5; the D gene is possibly TRBD1 (5 bases). V lost 3 bases, J lost 2 bases, and 10 bases lay in between. CDR3 length: 14 amino acids. Germline V gene sequence: CDR1 KGHSH, CDR2 LQKENI. CDR3 nucleotides: TGTGCCAGCTCACCCGACAGACAGCAAGAGACCCAGTACTTC. Amino acid sequence: CASSPDRQQETQYF.

As regards this clonotype: Mismatch with germline at one junction end may stem from a read error. This sequence joins TRBV23-1 and TRBJ1-3; weak D call: TRBD1 (5 bases). Being an ORF, TRBV23-1 has a function that is uncertain. The CDR3 is made up of 14 amino acids. CDR3 nucleotides: TGCTCCAGCCCCAGACAGAGCTCTGGAAACACCATATATTTT. This translates into CSSPRQSSGNTIYF.

This clonotype has just a few counts. The chain is built from TRBV29-1 and TRBJ2-3; the D gene is possibly TRBD1 (6 bases). Trimming took off 3 bases at V and 3 bases at J, with 13 bases between the two ends. The CDR3 has 14 amino acids. CDR1 and CDR2 from the germline V gene are SQVTM and ANQGSEA. As DNA, the CDR3 is TGCAGCGTTGACCCCAGCAGGGGAACAGATACGCAGTATTTT. This gives the protein CSVDPSRGTDTQYF.